The sequence of this TCR beta chain was determined in a study of T cells after posttransplantation cyclophosphamide. About this clone: Its specificity is unknown.

Clones were sequenced by immunoSEQ multiplex PCR, and TCRdb holds only the in-frame ones, with some missing. The table lists about 43,000 clones, about 90% of them singletons. Whole-study results and caveats: Skin or GI-infiltrating T cells shared few TRB sequences with blood. Later blood repertoires were often dominated by clones from the donor CD8+ memory compartment.

Cyclophosphamide on days +3 and +4 followed busulfan-fludarabine conditioning and a marrow graft. Trimming cost V 5 bases and J 4 bases; bases outside gene matches: 8. There are 14 residues in the CDR3. CDR1 is SGHRS and CDR2 is YFSETQ in the germline V gene. The sample consisted of PBMCs, taken 60 to 65 days after allogeneic stem cell transplant with posttransplant cyclophosphamide. This receptor was identified in a male patient between 55 and 70 years old who received an allogeneic stem cell transplant from a related donor and was CMV-positive. Some T cells may be supplied by the graft donor. The V gene is TRBV5-1, the J gene TRBJ2-5; 7 positions match TRBD2. The CDR3 sequence: CASRPGRGVETQYF. The CDR3 DNA is TGCGCCAGCAGACCTGGACGGGGGGTAGAGACCCAGTACTTC.